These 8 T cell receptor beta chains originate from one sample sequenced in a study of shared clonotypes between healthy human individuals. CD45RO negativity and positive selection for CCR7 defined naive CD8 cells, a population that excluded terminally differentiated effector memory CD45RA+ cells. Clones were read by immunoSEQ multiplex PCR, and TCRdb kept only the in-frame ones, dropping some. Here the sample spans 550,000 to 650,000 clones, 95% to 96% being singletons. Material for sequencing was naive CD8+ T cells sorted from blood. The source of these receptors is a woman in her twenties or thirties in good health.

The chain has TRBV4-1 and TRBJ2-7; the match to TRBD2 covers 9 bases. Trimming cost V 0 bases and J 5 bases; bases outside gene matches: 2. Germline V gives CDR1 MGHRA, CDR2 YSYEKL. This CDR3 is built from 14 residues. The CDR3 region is CASSQDSGSDEQYF. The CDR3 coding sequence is TGCGCCAGCAGCCAAGATAGCGGGAGCGACGAGCAGTACTTC.

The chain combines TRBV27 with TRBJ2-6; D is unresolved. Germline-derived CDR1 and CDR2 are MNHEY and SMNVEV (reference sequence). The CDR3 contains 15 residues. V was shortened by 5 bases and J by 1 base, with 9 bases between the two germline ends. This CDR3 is CASSILGSGANVLTF. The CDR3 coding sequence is TGTGCCAGCAGTATCCTAGGTTCTGGGGCCAACGTCCTGACTTTC.

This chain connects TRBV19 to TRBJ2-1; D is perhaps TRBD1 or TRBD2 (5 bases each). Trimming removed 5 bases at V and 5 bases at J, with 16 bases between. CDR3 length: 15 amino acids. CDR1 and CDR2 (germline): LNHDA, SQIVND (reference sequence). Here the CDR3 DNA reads TGTGCCAGTAGTGTCCGGGACGGATTAAACAATGAGCAGTTCTTC. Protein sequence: CASSVRDGLNNEQFF.

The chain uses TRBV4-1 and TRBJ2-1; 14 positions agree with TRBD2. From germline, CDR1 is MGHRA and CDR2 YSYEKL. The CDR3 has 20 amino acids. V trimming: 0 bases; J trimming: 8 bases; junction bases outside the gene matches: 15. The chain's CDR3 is CASSQDPVFTGTSGRDEQFF. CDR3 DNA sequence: TGCGCCAGCAGCCAAGATCCGGTTTTTACCGGGACTAGCGGGAGAGATGAGCAGTTCTTC.

CDR3: CASSVEGDYGYTF. DNA for the CDR3: TGTGCCAGCAGCGTGGAGGGGGACTATGGCTACACCTTC. The rearrangement joins TRBV9 to TRBJ1-2; possible D gene TRBD1, 6 bases. Germline V gene lookup returns CDR1 SGDLS and CDR2 YYNGEE. V dropped 2 bases and J dropped 3 bases, with 8 bases sitting between them. There are 13 residues in the CDR3.

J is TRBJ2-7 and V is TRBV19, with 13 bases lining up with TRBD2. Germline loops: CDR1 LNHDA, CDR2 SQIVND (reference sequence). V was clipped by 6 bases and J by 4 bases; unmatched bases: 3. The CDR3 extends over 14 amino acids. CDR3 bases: TGTGCCAGTAGCGGGACTAGCGGGATGTACGAGCAGTACTTC. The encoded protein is CASSGTSGMYEQYF.

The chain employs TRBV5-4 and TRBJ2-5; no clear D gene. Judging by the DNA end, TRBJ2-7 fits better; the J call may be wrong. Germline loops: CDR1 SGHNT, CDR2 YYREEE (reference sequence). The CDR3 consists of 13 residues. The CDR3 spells CASSLGQVNEQYF. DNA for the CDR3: TGTGCCAGCAGCTTGGGCCAGGTAAACGAGCAGTACTTC.

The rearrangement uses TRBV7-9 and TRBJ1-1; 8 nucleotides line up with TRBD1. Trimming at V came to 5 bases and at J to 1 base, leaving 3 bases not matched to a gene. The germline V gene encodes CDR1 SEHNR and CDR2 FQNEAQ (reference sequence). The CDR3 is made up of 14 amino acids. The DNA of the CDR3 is TGTGCCAGCAGCCTCCAGGGGGCGAACACTGAAGCTTTCTTT. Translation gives CASSLQGANTEAFF.